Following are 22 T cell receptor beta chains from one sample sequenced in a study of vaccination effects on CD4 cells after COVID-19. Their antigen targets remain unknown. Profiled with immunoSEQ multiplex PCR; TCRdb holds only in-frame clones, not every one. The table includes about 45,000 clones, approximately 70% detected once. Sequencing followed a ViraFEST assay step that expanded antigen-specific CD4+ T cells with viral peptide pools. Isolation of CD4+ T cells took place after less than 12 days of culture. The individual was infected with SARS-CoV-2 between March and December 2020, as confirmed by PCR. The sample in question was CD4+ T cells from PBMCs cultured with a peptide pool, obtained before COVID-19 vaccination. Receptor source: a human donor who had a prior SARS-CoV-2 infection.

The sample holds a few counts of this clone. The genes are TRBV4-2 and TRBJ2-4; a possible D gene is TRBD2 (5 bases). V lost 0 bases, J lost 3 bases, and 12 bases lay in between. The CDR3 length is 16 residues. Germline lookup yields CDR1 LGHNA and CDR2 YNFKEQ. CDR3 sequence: CASSQDGSGGKNIQYF. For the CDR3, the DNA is TGTGCCAGCAGCCAAGATGGGAGCGGAGGCAAAAACATTCAGTACTTC.

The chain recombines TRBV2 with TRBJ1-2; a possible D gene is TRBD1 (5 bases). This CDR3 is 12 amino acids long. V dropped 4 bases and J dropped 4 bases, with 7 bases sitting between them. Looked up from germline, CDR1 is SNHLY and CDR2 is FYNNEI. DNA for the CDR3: TGTGCCAGCAGTGCGGGACTCTATGGCTACACCTTC. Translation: CASSAGLYGYTF.

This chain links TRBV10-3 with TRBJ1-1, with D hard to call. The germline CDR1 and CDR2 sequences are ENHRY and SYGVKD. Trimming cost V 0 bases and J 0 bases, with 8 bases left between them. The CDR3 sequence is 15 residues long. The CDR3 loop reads CAISESFSVNTEAFF. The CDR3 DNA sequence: TGTGCCATCAGTGAGTCGTTCTCTGTGAACACTGAAGCTTTCTTT.

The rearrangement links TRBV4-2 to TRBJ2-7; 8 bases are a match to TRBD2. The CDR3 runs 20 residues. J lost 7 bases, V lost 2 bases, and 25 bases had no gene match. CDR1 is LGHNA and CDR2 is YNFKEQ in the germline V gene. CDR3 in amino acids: CASSQLMRGGPRSGEQEQYF. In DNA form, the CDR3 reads TGTGCCAGCAGCCAACTAATGCGCGGGGGGCCCCGATCGGGAGAACAAGAGCAGTACTTC.

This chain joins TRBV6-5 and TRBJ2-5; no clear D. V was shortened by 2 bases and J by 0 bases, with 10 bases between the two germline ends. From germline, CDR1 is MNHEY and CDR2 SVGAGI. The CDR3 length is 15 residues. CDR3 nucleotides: TGTGCCAGCAGTTACCGCAAGAATAACCAAGAGACCCAGTACTTC. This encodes CASSYRKNNQETQYF.

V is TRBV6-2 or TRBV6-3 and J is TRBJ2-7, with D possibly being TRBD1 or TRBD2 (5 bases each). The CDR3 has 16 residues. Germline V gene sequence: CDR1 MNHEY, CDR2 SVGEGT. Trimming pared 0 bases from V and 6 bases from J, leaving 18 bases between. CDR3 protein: CASSYSRAQGIREQYF. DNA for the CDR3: TGTGCCAGCAGTTACTCGAGGGCCCAGGGAATCCGCGAGCAGTACTTC.

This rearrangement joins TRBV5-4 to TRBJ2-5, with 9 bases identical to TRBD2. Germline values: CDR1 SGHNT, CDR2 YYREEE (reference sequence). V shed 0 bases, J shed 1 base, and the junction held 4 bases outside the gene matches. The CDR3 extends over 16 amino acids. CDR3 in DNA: TGTGCCAGCAGCTTGGGAGCGGGGGGAGTCCAAGAGACCCAGTACTTC. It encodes CASSLGAGGVQETQYF.

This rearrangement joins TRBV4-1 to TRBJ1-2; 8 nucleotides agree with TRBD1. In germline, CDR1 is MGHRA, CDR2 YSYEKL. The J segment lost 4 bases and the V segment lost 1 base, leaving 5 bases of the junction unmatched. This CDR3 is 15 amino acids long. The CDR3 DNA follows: TGCGCCAGCAGCCAAGTGGAACAGGGGGGCTATGGCTACACCTTC. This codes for CASSQVEQGGYGYTF.

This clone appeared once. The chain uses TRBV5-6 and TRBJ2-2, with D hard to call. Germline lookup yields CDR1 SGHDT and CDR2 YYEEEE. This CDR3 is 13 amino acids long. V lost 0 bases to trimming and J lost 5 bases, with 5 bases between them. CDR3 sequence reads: CASSLGRTGELFF. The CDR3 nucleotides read TGTGCCAGCAGCTTGGGGCGGACCGGGGAGCTGTTTTTT.

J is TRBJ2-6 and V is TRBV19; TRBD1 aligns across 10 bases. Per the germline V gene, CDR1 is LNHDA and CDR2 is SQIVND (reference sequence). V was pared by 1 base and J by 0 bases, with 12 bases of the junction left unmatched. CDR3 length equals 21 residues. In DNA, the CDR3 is TGTGCCAGTAGTATAGGACTCCGCCGGGACAGGGGTGGCTCTGGGGCCAACGTCCTGACTTTC. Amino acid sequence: CASSIGLRRDRGGSGANVLTF. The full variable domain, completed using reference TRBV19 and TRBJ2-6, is DGGITQSPKYLFRKEGQNVTLSCEQNLNHDAMYWYRQDPGQGLRLIYYSQIVNDFQKGDIAEGYSVSREKKESFPLTVTSAQKNPTAFYLCASSIGLRRDRGGSGANVLTFGAGSRLTVL.

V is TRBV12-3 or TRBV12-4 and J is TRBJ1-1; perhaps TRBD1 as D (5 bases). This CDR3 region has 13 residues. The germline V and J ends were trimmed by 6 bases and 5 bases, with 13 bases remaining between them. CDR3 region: CASRTSGGTEAFF. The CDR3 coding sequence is TGTGCCAGCAGGACGTCCGGGGGAACTGAAGCTTTCTTT.

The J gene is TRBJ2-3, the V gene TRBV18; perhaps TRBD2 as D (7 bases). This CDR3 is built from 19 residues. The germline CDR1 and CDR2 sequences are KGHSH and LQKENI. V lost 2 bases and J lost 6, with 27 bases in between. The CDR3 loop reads CASSPVYGPGARGGDTQYF. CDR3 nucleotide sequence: TGTGCCAGCTCACCAGTTTATGGACCAGGGGCCAGGGGAGGGGATACGCAGTATTTT.

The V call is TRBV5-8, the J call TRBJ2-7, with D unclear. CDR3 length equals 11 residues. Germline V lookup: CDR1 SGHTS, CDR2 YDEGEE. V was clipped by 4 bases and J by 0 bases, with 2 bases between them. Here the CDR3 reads CASSASYEQYF. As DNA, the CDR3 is TGTGCCAGCAGCGCCTCCTACGAGCAGTACTTC. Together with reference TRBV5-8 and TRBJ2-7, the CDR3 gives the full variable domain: EAGVTQSPTHLIKTRGQQATLRCSPISGHTSVYWYQQALGLGLQFLLWYDEGEERNRGNFPPRFSGRQFPNYSSELNVNALELEDSALYLCASSASYEQYFGPGTRLTVT.

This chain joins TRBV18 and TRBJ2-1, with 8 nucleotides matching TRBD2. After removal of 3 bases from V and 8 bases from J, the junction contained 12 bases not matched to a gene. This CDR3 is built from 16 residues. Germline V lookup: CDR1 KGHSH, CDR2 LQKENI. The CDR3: CASSPGGGRGSDEQFF. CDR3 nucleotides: TGTGCCAGCTCACCGGGCGGGGGGCGCGGTTCCGATGAGCAGTTCTTC.

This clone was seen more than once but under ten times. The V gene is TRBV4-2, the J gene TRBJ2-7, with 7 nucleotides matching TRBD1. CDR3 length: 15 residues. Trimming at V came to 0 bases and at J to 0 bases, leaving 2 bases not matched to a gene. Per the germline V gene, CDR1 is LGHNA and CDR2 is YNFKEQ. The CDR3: CASSQEGQDSYEQYF. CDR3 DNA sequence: TGTGCCAGCAGCCAAGAAGGACAGGACTCCTACGAGCAGTACTTC.

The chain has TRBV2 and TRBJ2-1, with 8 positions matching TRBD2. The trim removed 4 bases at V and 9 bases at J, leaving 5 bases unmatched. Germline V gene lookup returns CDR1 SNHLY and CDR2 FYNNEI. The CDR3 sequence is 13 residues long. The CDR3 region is CASSAGGQVEQFF. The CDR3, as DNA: TGTGCCAGCAGTGCGGGAGGGCAGGTTGAGCAGTTCTTC.

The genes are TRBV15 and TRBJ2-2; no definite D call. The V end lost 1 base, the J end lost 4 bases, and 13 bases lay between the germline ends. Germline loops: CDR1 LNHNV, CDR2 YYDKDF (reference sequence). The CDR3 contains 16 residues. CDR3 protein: CATSRVFQAGTGELFF. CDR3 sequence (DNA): TGTGCCACCAGCAGAGTCTTTCAGGCTGGCACCGGGGAGCTGTTTTTT.

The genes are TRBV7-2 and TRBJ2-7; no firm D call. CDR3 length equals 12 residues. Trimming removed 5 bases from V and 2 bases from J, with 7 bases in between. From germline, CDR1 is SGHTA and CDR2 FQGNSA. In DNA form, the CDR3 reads TGTGCCAGCAGCGAAAAGCCCTACGAGCAGTACTTC. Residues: CASSEKPYEQYF.

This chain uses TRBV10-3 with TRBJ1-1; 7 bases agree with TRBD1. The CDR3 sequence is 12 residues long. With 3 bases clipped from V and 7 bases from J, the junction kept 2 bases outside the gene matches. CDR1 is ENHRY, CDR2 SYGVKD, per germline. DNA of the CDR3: TGTGCCATCAGTGAAGGGGACAGTGAAGCTTTCTTT. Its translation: CAISEGDSEAFF.

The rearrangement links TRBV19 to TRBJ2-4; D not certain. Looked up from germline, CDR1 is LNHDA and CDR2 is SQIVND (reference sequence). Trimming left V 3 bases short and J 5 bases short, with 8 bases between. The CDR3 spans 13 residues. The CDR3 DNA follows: TGTGCCAGTAGTATTGGAAGGCAAAACATTCAGTACTTC. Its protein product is CASSIGRQNIQYF.

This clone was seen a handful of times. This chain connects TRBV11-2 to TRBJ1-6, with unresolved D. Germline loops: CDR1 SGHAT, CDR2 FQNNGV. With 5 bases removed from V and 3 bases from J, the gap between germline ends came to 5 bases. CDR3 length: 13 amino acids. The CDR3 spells CASSVLYNSPLHF. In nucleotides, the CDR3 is TGTGCCAGCAGCGTCCTCTATAATTCACCCCTCCACTTT.

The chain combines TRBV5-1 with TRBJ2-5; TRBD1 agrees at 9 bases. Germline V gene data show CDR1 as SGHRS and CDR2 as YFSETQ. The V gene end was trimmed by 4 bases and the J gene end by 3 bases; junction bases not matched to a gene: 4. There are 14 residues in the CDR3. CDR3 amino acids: CASSTGTGKETQYF. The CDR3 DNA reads TGCGCCAGCAGCACAGGGACAGGGAAAGAGACCCAGTACTTC.